This note documents a single T cell receptor beta chain sequence. Its antigen is still unknown. These data originate in a study of PD-L1 blockade in urothelial cancer. Study as a whole: Between 0 and 3 chemotherapy regimens preceded treatment for each patient. Samples of blood were analyzed 3 weeks (second dose) and 6 weeks after treatment start. Notes on the study in general: Below-median blood TCR clonality before treatment forecast better survival.

Profiled with immunoSEQ multiplex PCR; TCRdb holds only in-frame clones, not every one. The sample records roughly 49,000 clones, just over 85% being singletons. The J segment lost 6 bases and the V segment lost 5 bases, leaving 11 bases of the junction unmatched. This CDR3 spans 17 amino acids. Per germline, CDR1 LNHNV and CDR2 YYDKDF (reference sequence). Regarding time point: pretreatment peripheral blood. The receptor comes from a man aged 55 to 69 with urothelial cancer. This chain joins TRBV15 and TRBJ1-6; 9 bases are a match to TRBD1. The specimen was PBMCs, collected around atezolizumab (anti-PD-L1) treatment. The CDR3 reads CATSGPGQGLRNSPLHF. For the CDR3, the DNA is TGTGCCACCAGCGGACCGGGACAGGGTCTTCGTAATTCACCCCTCCACTTT. Looking up the rest from reference TRBV15 and TRBJ1-6 gives the full variable domain: DAMVIQNPRYQVTQFGKPVTLSCSQTLNHNVMYWYQQKSSQAPKLLFHYYDKDFNNEADTPDNFQSRRPNTSFCFLDIRSPGLGDTAMYLCATSGPGQGLRNSPLHFGNGTRLTVT.